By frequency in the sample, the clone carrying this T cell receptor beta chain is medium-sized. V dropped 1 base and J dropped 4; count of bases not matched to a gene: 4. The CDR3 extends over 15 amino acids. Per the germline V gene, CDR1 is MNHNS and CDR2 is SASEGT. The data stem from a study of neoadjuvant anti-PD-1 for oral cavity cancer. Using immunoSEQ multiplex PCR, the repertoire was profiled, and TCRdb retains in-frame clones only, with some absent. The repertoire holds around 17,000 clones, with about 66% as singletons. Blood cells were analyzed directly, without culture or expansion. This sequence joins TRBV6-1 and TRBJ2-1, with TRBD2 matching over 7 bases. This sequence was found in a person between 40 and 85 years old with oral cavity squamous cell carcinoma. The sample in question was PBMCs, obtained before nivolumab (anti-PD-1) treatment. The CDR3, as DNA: TGTGCCAGCAGTGAAGGTGGCGGGAGTTACAATGAGCAGTTCTTC. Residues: CASSEGGGSYNEQFF.